This T cell receptor beta chain was sequenced in a study of regulatory T cells in long-lasting Graves disease. The sample's time point: newly diagnosed GD, antithyroid drugs for less than 3 months. RNA isolated from PBMCs was used to make the TCR library. Through Arm-PCR of CDR3 regions and iRepertoire HTBI primers, TCR beta libraries were built. TCRdb reprocessed the multiplex PCR reads via MiXCR and lists one record per CDR3 protein. In the table there are about 620,000 distinct CDR3 sequences, about 16% of which are singletons. The sample also formed part of further work on T cells in Graves' hyperthyroidism and ophthalmopathy.

The material sequenced was peripheral blood mononuclear cells (PBMCs), taken at new diagnosis, from a patient treated with antithyroid drugs. The sequence was collected from a woman aged 25 to 39 with Graves disease.

The CDR3 region is CAWSPGLGSGNTIYF. CDR3 DNA: TGTGCCTGGAGTCCGGGCCTTGGCTCTGGAAACACCATATATTTT. This rearrangement joins TRBV30 to TRBJ1-3; D is undetermined. Deletions cut 2 bases from V and 0 bases from J, with 11 bases between. The CDR3 sequence is 15 residues long. Per germline, CDR1 GTSNPN and CDR2 SVGIG (reference sequence).